The rows below give T cell receptor beta chains drawn from one sample of a study of Ad26.COV2.S vaccination and SARS-CoV-2 variants. Generated by immunoSEQ multiplex PCR, the TCRdb table keeps only in-frame clones and is missing some. The sample includes about 320,000 clones, about 82% seen only once; the top ten take 1.9%. The sample in question was peripheral blood, obtained in a trial of Ad26.COV2.S vaccine versus placebo. These receptors all stem from a person aged 18-60 years who received the Ad26.COV2.S COVID-19 vaccine or a placebo. The CDR3 runs from the conserved cysteine through the conserved F or W. Each record gives: J gene, clone size, V gene, D gene, CDR3 DNA, CDR3 protein. A D gene is named only where the DNA matches it firmly. Size tells how often a clone was seen (once, few, many) or the class of an expanded clone, and some rows leave it out.

TRBJ2-1,.,TRBV10-3,.,TGTGCGTCCGACACAGGGAGCTCCTACAATGAGCAGTTCTTC,CASDTGSSYNEQFF
TRBJ2-1,.,TRBV18,.,TGTGCCAGCTCACGGGGACAAACAGCCTACAATGAGCAGTTCTTC,CASSRGQTAYNEQFF
TRBJ2-3,few,TRBV9,TRBD2,TGTGCCAGCAGCGTAGCTACCCTAGCGGGGGGAATAGATACGCAGTATTTT,CASSVATLAGGIDTQYF
TRBJ1-3,.,TRBV4-2,.,TGTGCCAGCAGCCAGGGCGGGGAGAGTGGAAACACCATATATTTT,CASSQGGESGNTIYF
TRBJ2-7,few,TRBV7-9,.,TGTGCCAGCAGCCCGCGGGACGAAAGCTCCTACGAGCAGTACTTC,CASSPRDESSYEQYF
TRBJ1-1,.,TRBV19,.,TGTGCCAGTACCACCGGGAGGCAGGCTTATAACACTGAAGCTTTCTTT,CASTTGRQAYNTEAFF
TRBJ2-5,.,TRBV4-1,.,TGCGCCAGCAGCGGTCGAAGGGGGCAAGAGACCCAGTACTTC,CASSGRRGQETQYF
TRBJ1-5,.,TRBV7-2,.,TGTGCCAGCAGCTTTATTGGTCAGCCCCAGCATTTT,CASSFIGQPQHF
TRBJ1-1,.,TRBV6-4,.,TGTGCCAGCAGTGCCCGTCCCACAGGACCGAACTTGAACACTGAAGCTTTCTTT,CASSARPTGPNLNTEAFF
TRBJ1-1,.,TRBV30,.,TGTGCCTGGAGGAATCCTCTGAATTGGAACACTGAAGCTTTCTTT,CAWRNPLNWNTEAFF
TRBJ2-3,few,TRBV19,.,TGTGCCAGTAGTATTGGGGCGAGAGGCACAGATACGCAGTATTTT,CASSIGARGTDTQYF
TRBJ1-3,.,TRBV2,.,TGTGCCAGCAGTGAGACAGCTCACTCCGTAATATCTGGAGGAAACACCATATATTTT,CASSETAHSVISGGNTIYF
TRBJ1-1,.,TRBV9,.,TGTGCCAGCAGCGTAGAGCCCGGGGGGGAAGCTTTCTTT,CASSVEPGGEAFF
TRBJ1-2,.,TRBV19,TRBD1,TGTGCCAGTAGTGCGCAGGGACAGTGGTTAGCCTATGGCTACACCTTC,CASSAQGQWLAYGYTF
TRBJ1-2,.,TRBV6-5,.,TGTGCCAGCCGGAAAAGGGATGGTGGCTACACCTTC,CASRKRDGGYTF
TRBJ1-5,.,TRBV28,.,TGTGCCAGCAGTTTAGGACTCTCCTATACGAGTCAGCCCCAGCATTTT,CASSLGLSYTSQPQHF
TRBJ1-2,.,TRBV25-1,.,TGTGCCAGCAGTGGATCAACGGACAGCTATGGCTACACCTTC,CASSGSTDSYGYTF
TRBJ2-5,.,TRBV18,TRBD2,TGTGCCAGCTCACCACTCGGGACTAGACAAGAGACCCAGTACTTC,CASSPLGTRQETQYF
TRBJ1-5,.,TRBV7-2,.,TGTGCCAGCAGCTTAGTTGGGGGGATGTCGCCTCAGCCCCAGCATTTT,CASSLVGGMSPQPQHF
TRBJ2-4,.,TRBV7-2,TRBD1,TGTGCCAGCAGCTTAGCGGGACAGGGAAGCATTCAGTACTTC,CASSLAGQGSIQYF
TRBJ2-7,.,TRBV23-1,.,TGCGCCAGCAGTTCAGGGGGACTCGCATGCTCCTACGAGCAGTACTTC,CASSSGGLACSYEQYF
TRBJ1-3,.,TRBV9,.,TGTGCCAGCAGCCCCCGGATTCATGGGGCCTCTGGAAACACCATATATTTT,CASSPRIHGASGNTIYF
TRBJ1-1,.,TRBV19,.,TGTGCCAGTAGTTACGTGGACACTGAAGCTTTCTTT,CASSYVDTEAFF
TRBJ2-1,.,TRBV20-1,TRBD2,TGCAGTGCTACTCCGGGGGGACAGCAGTTCTTC,CSATPGGQQFF
TRBJ1-5,once,TRBV4-1,.,TGCGCCAGCAGCCGGAATGGGGGGGGCAATCAGCCCCAGCATTTT,CASSRNGGGNQPQHF
TRBJ1-6,.,TRBV19,.,TGTGCCAGTAGTATCGAAACAGGGAACTCACCCCTCCACTTT,CASSIETGNSPLHF
TRBJ2-2,.,TRBV5-1,TRBD1,TGCGCCAGCAGCTCGAGGACAGGGCCGCCGGCCGGGGAGCTGTTTTTT,CASSSRTGPPAGELFF
TRBJ2-5,.,TRBV7-7,.,TGTGCTAGCAGCACAGGACGAATCTCACAAGAGACCCAGTACTTC,CASSTGRISQETQYF
TRBJ2-5,.,TRBV5-1,.,TGCGCCAGCAGCGAGCTCATCTCAGGTGCCCAAGAGACCCAGTACTTC,CASSELISGAQETQYF
TRBJ2-1,.,TRBV5-1,.,TGCGCCAGCACCTCTGGTGACCCGAGCTCCTACAATGAGCAGTTCTTC,CASTSGDPSSYNEQFF
TRBJ2-7,.,TRBV5-5,.,TGTGCCAGCAGCTTGCGGGACAACCCCTACGAGCAGTACTTC,CASSLRDNPYEQYF
TRBJ2-2,.,TRBV5-1,TRBD1,TGCGCCAGCAGCTTTTGGGGACAGAGTAACACCGGGGAGCTGTTTTTT,CASSFWGQSNTGELFF
TRBJ1-2,.,TRBV6-5,TRBD1,TGTGCCAGCAGTCGCAGGGGGCTTTGGGAATATGGCTACACCTTC,CASSRRGLWEYGYTF
TRBJ2-5,once,TRBV7-3,.,TGTGCCAGCAGCAAAGGGGCACAAGAGACCCAGTACTTC,CASSKGAQETQYF
TRBJ2-2,.,TRBV2,.,TGTGCCAGCAGCTCTCGGGGCGGGACGAACACCGGGGAGCTGTTTTTT,CASSSRGGTNTGELFF